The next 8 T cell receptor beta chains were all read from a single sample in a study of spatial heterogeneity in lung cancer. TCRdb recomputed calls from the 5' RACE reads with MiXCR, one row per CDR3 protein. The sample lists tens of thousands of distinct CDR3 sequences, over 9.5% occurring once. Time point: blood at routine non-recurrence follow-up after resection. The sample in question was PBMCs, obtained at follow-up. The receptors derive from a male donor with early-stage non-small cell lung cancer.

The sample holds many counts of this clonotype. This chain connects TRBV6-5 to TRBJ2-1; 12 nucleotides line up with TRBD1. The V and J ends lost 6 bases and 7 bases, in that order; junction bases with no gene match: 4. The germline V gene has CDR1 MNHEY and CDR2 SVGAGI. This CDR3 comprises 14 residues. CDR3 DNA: TGTGCCAGCAGCGGGACAGGGGGCAGAAATGAGCAGTTCTTC. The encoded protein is CASSGTGGRNEQFF.

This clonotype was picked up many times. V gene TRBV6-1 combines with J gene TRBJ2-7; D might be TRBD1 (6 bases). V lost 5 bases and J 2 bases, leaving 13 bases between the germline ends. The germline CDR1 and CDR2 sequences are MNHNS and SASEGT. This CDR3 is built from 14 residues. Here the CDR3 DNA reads TGTGCCAGCAGTCTTACAGGGCGGGCCTACGAGCAGTACTTC. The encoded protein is CASSLTGRAYEQYF.

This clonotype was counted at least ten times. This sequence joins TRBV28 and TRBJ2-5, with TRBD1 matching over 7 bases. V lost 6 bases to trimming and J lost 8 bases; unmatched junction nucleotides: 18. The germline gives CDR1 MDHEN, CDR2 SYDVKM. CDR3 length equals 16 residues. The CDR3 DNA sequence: TGTGCCAGCAGCTCCCCTGGACAGGACGGGTGGGGCACCCAGTACTTC. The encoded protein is CASSSPGQDGWGTQYF.

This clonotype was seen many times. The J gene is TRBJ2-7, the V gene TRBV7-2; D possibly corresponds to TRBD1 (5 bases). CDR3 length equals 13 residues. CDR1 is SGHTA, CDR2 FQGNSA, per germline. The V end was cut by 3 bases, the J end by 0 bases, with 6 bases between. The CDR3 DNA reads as TGTGCCAGCAGCTTCGACAGCTCCTACGAGCAGTACTTC. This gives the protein CASSFDSSYEQYF.

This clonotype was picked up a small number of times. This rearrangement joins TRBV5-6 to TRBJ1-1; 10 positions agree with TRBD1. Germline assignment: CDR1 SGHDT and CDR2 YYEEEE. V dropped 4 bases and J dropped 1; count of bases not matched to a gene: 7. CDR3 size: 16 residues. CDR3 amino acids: CASSHPTGGTNTEAFF. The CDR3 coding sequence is TGTGCCAGCAGCCATCCGACAGGGGGCACGAACACTGAAGCTTTCTTT.

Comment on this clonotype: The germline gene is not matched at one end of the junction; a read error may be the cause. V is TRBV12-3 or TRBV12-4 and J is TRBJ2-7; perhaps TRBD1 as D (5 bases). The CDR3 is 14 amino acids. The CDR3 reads CAGRQQDGSYEQYF. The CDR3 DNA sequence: TGTGCCGGCAGACAGCAGGACGGCTCCTACGAGCAGTACTTC.

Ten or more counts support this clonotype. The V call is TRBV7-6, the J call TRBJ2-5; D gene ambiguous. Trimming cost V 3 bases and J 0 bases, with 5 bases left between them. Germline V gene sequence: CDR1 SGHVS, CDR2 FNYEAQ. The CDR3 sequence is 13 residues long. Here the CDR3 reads CASSFGNQETQYF. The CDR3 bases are TGTGCCAGCAGCTTTGGTAACCAAGAGACCCAGTACTTC.

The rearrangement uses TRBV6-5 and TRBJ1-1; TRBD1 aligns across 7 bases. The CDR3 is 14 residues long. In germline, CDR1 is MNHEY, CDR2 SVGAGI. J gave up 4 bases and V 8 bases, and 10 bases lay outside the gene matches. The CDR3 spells CASATTGPVTEAFF. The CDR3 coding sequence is TGTGCCAGCGCGACGACAGGGCCAGTCACTGAAGCTTTCTTT.